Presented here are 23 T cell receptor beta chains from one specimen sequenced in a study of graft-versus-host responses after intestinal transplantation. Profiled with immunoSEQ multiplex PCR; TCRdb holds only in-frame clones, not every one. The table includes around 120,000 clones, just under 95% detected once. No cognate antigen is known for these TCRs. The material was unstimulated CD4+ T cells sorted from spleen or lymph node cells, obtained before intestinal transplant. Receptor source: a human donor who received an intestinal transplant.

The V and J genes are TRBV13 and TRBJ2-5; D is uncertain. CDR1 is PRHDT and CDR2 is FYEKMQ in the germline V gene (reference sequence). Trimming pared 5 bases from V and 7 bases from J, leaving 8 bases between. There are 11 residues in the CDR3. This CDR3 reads CASSERATQYF. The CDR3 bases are TGTGCCAGCAGCGAGCGTGCGACCCAGTACTTC.

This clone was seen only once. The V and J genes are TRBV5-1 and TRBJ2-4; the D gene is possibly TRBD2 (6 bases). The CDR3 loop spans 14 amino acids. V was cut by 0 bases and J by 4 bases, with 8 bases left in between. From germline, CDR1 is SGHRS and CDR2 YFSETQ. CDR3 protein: CASSLGEVKNIQYF. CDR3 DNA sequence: TGCGCCAGCAGCTTGGGGGAGGTTAAAAACATTCAGTACTTC.

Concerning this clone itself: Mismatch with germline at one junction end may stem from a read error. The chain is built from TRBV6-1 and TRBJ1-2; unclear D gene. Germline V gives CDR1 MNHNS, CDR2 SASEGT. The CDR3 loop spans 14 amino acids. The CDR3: CASRRAGDVREGSF. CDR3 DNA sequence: TGTGCCAGCAGACGGGCAGGAGACGTACGGGAGGGATCCTTC.

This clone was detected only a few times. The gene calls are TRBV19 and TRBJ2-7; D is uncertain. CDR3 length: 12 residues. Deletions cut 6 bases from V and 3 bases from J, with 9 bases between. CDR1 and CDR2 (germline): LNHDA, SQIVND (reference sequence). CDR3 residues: CASRADNYEQYF. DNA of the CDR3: TGTGCCAGTAGGGCAGACAACTACGAGCAGTACTTC.

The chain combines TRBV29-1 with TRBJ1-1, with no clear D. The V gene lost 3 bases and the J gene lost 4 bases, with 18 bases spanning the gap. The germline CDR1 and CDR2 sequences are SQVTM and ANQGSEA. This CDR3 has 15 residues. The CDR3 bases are TGCAGCGTTGATTGGGAGGGAAAGGCCGGCACTGAAGCTTTCTTT. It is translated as CSVDWEGKAGTEAFF.

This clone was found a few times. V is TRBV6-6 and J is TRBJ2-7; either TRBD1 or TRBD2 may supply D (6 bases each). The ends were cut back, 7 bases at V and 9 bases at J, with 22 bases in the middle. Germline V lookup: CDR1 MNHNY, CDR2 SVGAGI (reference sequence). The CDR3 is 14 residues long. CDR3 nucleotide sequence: TGTGCCAGCACGCGGGGCACAGGGACGCTTTCGCAGTACTTC. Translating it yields CASTRGTGTLSQYF.

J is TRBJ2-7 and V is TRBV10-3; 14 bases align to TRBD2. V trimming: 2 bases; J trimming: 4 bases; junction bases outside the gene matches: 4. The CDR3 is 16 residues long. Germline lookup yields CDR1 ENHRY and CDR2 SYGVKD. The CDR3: CAISEPGTSGRYEQYF. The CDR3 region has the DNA TGTGCCATCAGTGAGCCTGGGACTAGCGGGAGATACGAGCAGTACTTC.

The CDR3 bases are TGTGCCAGTACCCAATCAGCGGGGAGGGCCGGCACAGATACGCAGTATTTT. Encoded protein: CASTQSAGRAGTDTQYF. This sequence joins TRBV19 and TRBJ2-3, with 7 bases identical to TRBD2. The CDR3 runs 17 residues. Germline lookup yields CDR1 LNHDA and CDR2 SQIVND (reference sequence). V lost 7 bases and J lost 1; bases outside the gene matches: 14.

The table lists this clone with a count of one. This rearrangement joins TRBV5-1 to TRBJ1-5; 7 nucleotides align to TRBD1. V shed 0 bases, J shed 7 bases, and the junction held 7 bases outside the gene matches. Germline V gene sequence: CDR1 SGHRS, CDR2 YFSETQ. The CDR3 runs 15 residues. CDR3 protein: CASSLGQGGGQPQHF. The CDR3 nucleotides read TGCGCCAGCAGCTTGGGACAGGGTGGTGGGCAGCCCCAGCATTTT.

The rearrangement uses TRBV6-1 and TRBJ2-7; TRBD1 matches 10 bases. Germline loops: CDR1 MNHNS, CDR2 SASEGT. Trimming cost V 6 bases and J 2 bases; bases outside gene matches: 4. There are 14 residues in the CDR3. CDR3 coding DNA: TGTGCCAGCAGGGTTGGGACAGGGGCCTACGAGCAGTACTTC. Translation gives CASRVGTGAYEQYF.

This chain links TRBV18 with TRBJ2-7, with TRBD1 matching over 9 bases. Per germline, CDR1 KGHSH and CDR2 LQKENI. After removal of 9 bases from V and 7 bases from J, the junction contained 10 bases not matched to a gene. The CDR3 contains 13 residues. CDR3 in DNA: TGTGCCAGTAGACCGGGACAGGGAGAAGAGCAGTACTTC. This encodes CASRPGQGEEQYF.

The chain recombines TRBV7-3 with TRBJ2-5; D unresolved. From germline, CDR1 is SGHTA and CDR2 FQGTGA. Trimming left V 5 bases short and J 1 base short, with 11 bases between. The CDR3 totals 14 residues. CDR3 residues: CASSLGASQETQYF. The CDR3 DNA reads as TGTGCCAGCAGCCTCGGAGCTTCCCAAGAGACCCAGTACTTC.

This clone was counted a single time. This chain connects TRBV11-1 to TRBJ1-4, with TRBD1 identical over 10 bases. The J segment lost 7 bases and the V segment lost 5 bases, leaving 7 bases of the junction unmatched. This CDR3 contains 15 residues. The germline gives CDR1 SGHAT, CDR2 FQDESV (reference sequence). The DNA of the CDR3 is TGTGCCAGCAGCAGAAGACAGGGGGCAGTTGAAAAACTGTTTTTT. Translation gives CASSRRQGAVEKLFF.

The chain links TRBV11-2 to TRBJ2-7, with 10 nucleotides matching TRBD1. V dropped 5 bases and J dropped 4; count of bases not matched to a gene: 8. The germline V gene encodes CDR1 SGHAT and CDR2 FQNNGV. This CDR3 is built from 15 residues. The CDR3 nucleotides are TGTGCCAGCAGCCCCGGACAGGGGGGAGGGTACGAGCAGTACTTC. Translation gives CASSPGQGGGYEQYF. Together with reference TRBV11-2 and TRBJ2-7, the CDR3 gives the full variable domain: EAGVAQSPRYKIIEKRQSVAFWCNPISGHATLYWYQQILGQGPKLLIQFQNNGVVDDSQLPKDRFSAERLKGVDSTLKIQPAKLEDSAVYLCASSPGQGGGYEQYFGPGTRLTVT.

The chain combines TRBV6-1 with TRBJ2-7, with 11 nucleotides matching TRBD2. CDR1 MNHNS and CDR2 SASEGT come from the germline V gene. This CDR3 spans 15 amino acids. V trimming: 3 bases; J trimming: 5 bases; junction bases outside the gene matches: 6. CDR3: CASSETSGTFHEQYF. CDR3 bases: TGTGCCAGCAGTGAGACTAGCGGGACTTTCCACGAGCAGTACTTC.

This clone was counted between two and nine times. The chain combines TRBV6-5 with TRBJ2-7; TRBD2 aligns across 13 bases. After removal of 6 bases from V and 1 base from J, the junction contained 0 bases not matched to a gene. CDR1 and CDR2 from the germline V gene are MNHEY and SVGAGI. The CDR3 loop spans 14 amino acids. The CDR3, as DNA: TGTGCCAGCAGGGGACTAGCGGGATCCTACGAGCAGTACTTC. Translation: CASRGLAGSYEQYF.

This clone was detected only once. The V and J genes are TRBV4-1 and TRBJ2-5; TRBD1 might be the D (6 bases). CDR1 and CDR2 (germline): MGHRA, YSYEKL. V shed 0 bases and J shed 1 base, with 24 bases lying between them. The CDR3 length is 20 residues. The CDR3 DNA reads TGCGCCAGCAGCCAAGATCTTCGGGCAGGGGTCGCCCCCCGCCAAGAGACCCAGTACTTC. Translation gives CASSQDLRAGVAPRQETQYF.

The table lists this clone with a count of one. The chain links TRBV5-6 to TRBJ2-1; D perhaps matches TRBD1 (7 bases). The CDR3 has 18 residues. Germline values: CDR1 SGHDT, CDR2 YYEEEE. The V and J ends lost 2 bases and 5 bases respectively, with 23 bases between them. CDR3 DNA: TGTGCCAGCAGCTTTCTGTTACCGAGCCAGGGGGGTGACAATGAGCAGTTCTTC. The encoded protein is CASSFLLPSQGGDNEQFF. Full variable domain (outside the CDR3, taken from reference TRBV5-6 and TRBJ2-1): DAGVTQSPTHLIKTRGQQVTLRCSPKSGHDTVSWYQQALGQGPQFIFQYYEEEERQRGNFPDRFSGHQFPNYSSELNVNALLLGDSALYLCASSFLLPSQGGDNEQFFGPGTRLTVL.

In nucleotides, the CDR3 is TGTGCCAGCCATTCACAGGGGAAGCAGTTCTTC. Translation: CASHSQGKQFF. The V gene is TRBV19, the J gene TRBJ2-1; 7 bases fit TRBD1. Germline V gene sequence: CDR1 LNHDA, CDR2 SQIVND (reference sequence). V lost 9 bases to trimming and J lost 11 bases; unmatched junction nucleotides: 7. This CDR3 is 11 amino acids long.

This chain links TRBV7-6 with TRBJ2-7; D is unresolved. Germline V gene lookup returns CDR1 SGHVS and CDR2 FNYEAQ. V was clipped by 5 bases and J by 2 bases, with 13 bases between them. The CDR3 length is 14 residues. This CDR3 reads CASSPRRGTYEQYF. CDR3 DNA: TGTGCCAGCAGCCCCAGGCGTGGGACCTACGAGCAGTACTTC.

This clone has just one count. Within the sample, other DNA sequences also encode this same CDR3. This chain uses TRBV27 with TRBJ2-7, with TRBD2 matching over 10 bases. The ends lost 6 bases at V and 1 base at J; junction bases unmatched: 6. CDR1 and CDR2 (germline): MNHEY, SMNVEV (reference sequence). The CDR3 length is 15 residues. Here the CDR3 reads CASRLTSGTSYEQYF. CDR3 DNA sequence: TGTGCCAGCAGACTCACTAGCGGGACGTCCTACGAGCAGTACTTC.

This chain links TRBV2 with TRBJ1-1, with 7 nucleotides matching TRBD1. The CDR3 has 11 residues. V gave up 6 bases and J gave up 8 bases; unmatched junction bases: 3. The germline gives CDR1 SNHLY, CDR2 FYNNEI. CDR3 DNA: TGTGCCAGCAGAGAACAGGGGGAAGCTTTCTTT. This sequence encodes CASREQGEAFF.

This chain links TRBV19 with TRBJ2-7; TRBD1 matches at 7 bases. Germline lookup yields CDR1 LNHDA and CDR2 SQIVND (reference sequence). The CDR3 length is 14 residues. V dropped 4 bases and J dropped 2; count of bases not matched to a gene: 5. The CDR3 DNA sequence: TGTGCCAGTAGTAGGGACAGATTAACCTACGAGCAGTACTTC. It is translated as CASSRDRLTYEQYF.